The clone carrying this T cell receptor beta chain was observed a single time. What it binds is not known. This sample is drawn from a study of blood T cells in healthy people across ages. Study details: In model experiments, template switching was able to capture about one barcoded beta molecule for every two T cells that were present.

The CDR3 runs to 15 residues. J was trimmed by 4 bases and V by 6 bases; bases with no gene match: 11. Per the germline V gene, CDR1 is MNHEY and CDR2 is SVGAGI. Study-level points and caveats: While age rose, TCR beta diversity per million T cells dropped in a roughly linear way. PBMCs left unsorted prevented a conclusive naive versus antigen-experienced comparison. Long-lived donors exceeded aged donors in naive CD4+ cells and diversity.

The use of a sample-barcoded 5' primer and a J-beta primer mix characterized a second PCR of about 7 to 12 cycles. TCRdb fed the 5' RACE reads into MiXCR, producing one record per CDR3 protein. The repertoire holds 1.5 million to 2 million distinct CDR3 sequences, with 40% to 55% as singletons. This TCR was sampled from a woman between 40 and 55 years old in good health. The specimen sequenced was blood. V usage is TRBV6-5 and J usage is TRBJ1-2, with 7 bases fitting TRBD1. CDR3 amino acids: CASSDSGQLVYGYTF. CDR3 coding DNA: TGTGCCAGCAGCGATTCGGGACAGCTAGTCTATGGCTACACCTTC.